This TCR beta chain was found in a study of tumor and adjacent non-tumor tissue in lung cancer. Study context: Aged about 30 to 85 years, patients included roughly ten men and a handful of women with stage I to III disease. General observations from the study: Patients with more diverse tumor TCRs had worse survival.

To note about this clonotype: Its specificity is not known. The germline gene is not matched at one end of the junction; a read error may be the cause.

A modified ARM-PCR protocol with three rounds of nested PCR amplified TCRbeta. A single record per CDR3 protein comes from TCRdb applying MiXCR to the multiplex PCR reads. Seen here are some 80,000 distinct CDR3 sequences, roughly 77% observed once, and the top ten hold roughly a fifth. The template was RNA from unsorted bulk tissue. The normal lung tissue was taken more than 3 cm from the tumor edge. CDR3 length equals 12 residues. The V gene's germline CDR1 is WSHSY and CDR2 SAAADI. Sequenced material: distant non-tumor lung tissue. The rearrangement joins TRBV10-2 to TRBJ2-1, with D unclear. The sequence came from a woman aged 45 to 65 with non-small cell lung cancer. Here the CDR3 reads CASSENTYEQFF. The DNA for the CDR3 is TGCGCCAGCAGTGAGAACACTTATGAACAGTTCTTC.